This T cell receptor beta chain was profiled in a study of regulatory T cells in long-lasting Graves disease. Study-level points and caveats: Persistent Graves' cases showed lower TCR diversity than newly diagnosed cases.

This clonotype has just a few counts. Its antigen is not identified. Trimming removed 4 bases at V and 4 bases at J, with 14 bases between. The CDR3 covers 14 residues. Germline V lookup: CDR1 SEHNR, CDR2 FQNEAQ (reference sequence). Sample time point: newly diagnosed GD, antithyroid drugs for less than 3 months. Generation of the TCR library employed RNA extracted from PBMCs. Construction of TCR beta libraries relied on iRepertoire HTBI primers and on Arm-PCR targeting CDR3 regions. A single record per CDR3 protein comes from TCRdb applying MiXCR to the multiplex PCR reads. Of about 620,000 distinct CDR3 sequences listed, about 15% were seen once; the top ten hold under 20%. The same data also went into a second study, on T cells in Graves' hyperthyroidism and ophthalmopathy. That report adds: Ophthalmopathy, which appeared later, was predicted by the model a median 6.5 months before onset.

The J gene is TRBJ2-7, the V gene TRBV7-9, with D perhaps TRBD1 (7 bases). The sequence derives from a woman younger than 45 with Graves disease. The sample consisted of peripheral blood mononuclear cells (PBMCs), taken at new diagnosis, from a patient treated with antithyroid drugs. CDR3 amino acids: CASSSQGGRYEQYF. The CDR3 nucleotides read TGTGCCAGCAGCTCTCAGGGGGGCAGGTACGAGCAGTACTTC.